These 25 T cell receptor beta chains were sequenced from one sample in a study of beta chain features in type 1 diabetes. cDNA synthesis used the whole RNA isolate, giving expressed TCRB sequences. Assay used: immunoSEQ multiplex PCR; TCRdb lists only in-frame clones, some missing. The sample lists 100,000 to 150,000 clones; around 8.8% were seen once. Their antigen targets remain unknown. Findings of the study overall: Patients with Type 1 diabetes showed moderately but significantly shorter TCRB CDR3s in all four CD4+ subsets.

Source material: central memory CD4+ T cells from blood. These TCRs come from a man under 40 with type 1 diabetes.

The J gene is TRBJ2-7, the V gene TRBV6-5, with D possibly being TRBD1 (6 bases). Germline V lookup: CDR1 MNHEY, CDR2 SVGAGI. The CDR3 has 13 amino acids. V lost 5 bases and J lost 6, with 14 bases in between. In DNA form, the CDR3 reads TGTGCCAGCAGTCCCACAGGGTCGGGCGAGCAGTACTTC. Translating gives CASSPTGSGEQYF.

This clone was counted between two and nine times. The chain carries TRBV5-4 and TRBJ2-1; D call uncertain. Germline values: CDR1 SGHNT, CDR2 YYREEE (reference sequence). Trimming pared 4 bases from V and 0 bases from J, leaving 11 bases between. The CDR3 runs to 15 residues. For the CDR3, the DNA is TGTGCCAGCAGCCAAGAACTCGTCTCCTACAATGAGCAGTTCTTC. Translated, it gives CASSQELVSYNEQFF.

The V call is TRBV2, the J call TRBJ2-2; D possibly corresponds to TRBD2 (6 bases). CDR1 and CDR2 from the germline V gene are SNHLY and FYNNEI. The germline V and J ends were trimmed by 6 bases and 5 bases, with 10 bases remaining between them. The CDR3 sequence is 13 residues long. In DNA, the CDR3 is TGTGCCAGCAGATCGGGAGAGACCGGGGAGCTGTTTTTT. It encodes CASRSGETGELFF.

This rearrangement joins TRBV5-6 to TRBJ1-6; TRBD1 matches at 9 bases. The germline V gene encodes CDR1 SGHDT and CDR2 YYEEEE. The CDR3 contains 17 residues. The V segment lost 3 bases and the J segment 13 bases; nucleotides outside the gene matches: 17. CDR3 sequence: CASSSGKGQGTVGPLHF. CDR3 bases: TGTGCCAGCAGCTCGGGAAAGGGACAGGGAACGGTCGGGCCCCTCCACTTT.

The chain employs TRBV11-3 and TRBJ2-7; D gene ambiguous. V was clipped by 1 base and J by 9 bases, with 10 bases between them. CDR1 SGHNT and CDR2 YENEEA come from the germline V gene. This CDR3 comprises 12 residues. The CDR3 DNA reads TGTGCCAGCAGCTTAGGAGGCAAATGGCAGTACTTC. As protein: CASSLGGKWQYF. Using reference TRBV11-3 and TRBJ2-7 for the parts outside the CDR3, the full variable domain is EAGVVQSPRYKIIEKKQPVAFWCNPISGHNTLYWYLQNLGQGPELLIRYENEEAVDDSQLPKDRFSAERLKGVDSTLKIQPAELGDSAVYLCASSLGGKWQYFGPGTRLTVT.

CDR3 nucleotides: TGTGCCAGCAGCTGGACAGGGAATAACTATGGCTACACCTTC. Protein sequence: CASSWTGNNYGYTF. The chain employs TRBV4-2 and TRBJ1-2; TRBD1 agrees at 8 bases. Looked up from germline, CDR1 is LGHNA and CDR2 is YNFKEQ. J lost 1 base, V lost 5 bases, and 3 bases had no gene match. There are 14 residues in the CDR3.

V is TRBV5-1 and J is TRBJ2-5; D not resolved. Trimming pared 0 bases from V and 1 base from J, leaving 4 bases between. Germline CDR1 SGHRS, CDR2 YFSETQ. CDR3 length equals 13 residues. CDR3 region: CASSLEPQETQYF. The CDR3 coding sequence is TGCGCCAGCAGCTTGGAGCCCCAAGAGACCCAGTACTTC.

This clone turned up a few times. The V and J genes are TRBV6-5 and TRBJ1-6, with TRBD1 matching 7 bases. With V trimmed by 2 bases and J by 14 bases, 6 bases remained unmatched. Looked up from germline, CDR1 is MNHEY and CDR2 is SVGAGI. The CDR3 has 13 amino acids. DNA of the CDR3: TGTGCCAGCAGTTACCGGACAGGTTTGGCCCTCCACTTT. It yields the protein CASSYRTGLALHF.

The chain uses TRBV14 and TRBJ2-2; 7 nucleotides match TRBD1. CDR1 SGHDN and CDR2 FVKESK come from the germline V gene. This CDR3 is 15 amino acids long. With V trimmed by 2 bases and J by 2 bases, 2 bases remained unmatched. The CDR3 DNA reads as TGTGCCAGCAGCCAACGACAGGGAAACACCGGGGAGCTGTTTTTT. Translated: CASSQRQGNTGELFF.

The J gene is TRBJ2-5, the V gene TRBV5-1, with 7 bases lining up with TRBD1. The V gene's germline CDR1 is SGHRS and CDR2 YFSETQ. The CDR3 sequence is 15 residues long. V dropped 0 bases and J dropped 1; count of bases not matched to a gene: 3. CDR3 sequence (DNA): TGCGCCAGCAGCTTGGTACCAGGGGGCCAAGAGACCCAGTACTTC. Translated: CASSLVPGGQETQYF.

This clone was counted a few times. The gene calls are TRBV5-1 and TRBJ2-1; 9 bases agree with TRBD2. V gave up 0 bases and J gave up 4 bases; unmatched junction bases: 5. Germline-derived CDR1 and CDR2 are SGHRS and YFSETQ. CDR3 length: 16 amino acids. CDR3 residues: CASSLASTSGYNEQFF. The CDR3 nucleotides are TGCGCCAGCAGCTTGGCCAGTACTAGCGGGTACAATGAGCAGTTCTTC.

This clone was seen a handful of times. The rearrangement links TRBV28 to TRBJ1-2, with D possibly being TRBD1 (5 bases). V lost 3 bases and J 2 bases, leaving 13 bases between the germline ends. CDR1 is MDHEN, CDR2 SYDVKM, per germline. This CDR3 contains 15 residues. CDR3 sequence (DNA): TGTGCCAGCAGTTTCGGCAGGGAAGAAAACTATGGCTACACCTTC. It specifies CASSFGREENYGYTF.

J is TRBJ2-1 and V is TRBV10-3, with 16 bases matching TRBD2. Trimming took 10 bases from V and 0 from J; bases not matched to a gene: 9. CDR1 is ENHRY and CDR2 is SYGVKD in the germline V gene. The CDR3 covers 18 residues. The DNA for the CDR3 is TGTGCCACCAAACCGGGACTAGCGGGGGGGAGCTCCTACAATGAGCAGTTCTTC. Translating it yields CATKPGLAGGSSYNEQFF.

This clone was picked up a small number of times. The CDR3 nucleotides read TGCGCCAGCAGCCAAGACCCCCCAGTTAGGGGGTCGCCGTACCAAGAGACCCAGTACTTC. Protein: CASSQDPPVRGSPYQETQYF. The V and J genes are TRBV4-3 and TRBJ2-5; the D gene is possibly TRBD1 (6 bases). This CDR3 has 20 amino acids. Germline CDR1 LGHNA, CDR2 YSLEER. V lost 0 bases and J 0 bases, leaving 23 bases between the germline ends.

J is TRBJ2-3 and V is TRBV19; a possible D gene is TRBD1 (5 bases). The ends were cut back, 8 bases at V and 0 bases at J, with 9 bases in the middle. Germline CDR1 and CDR2: LNHDA and SQIVND (reference sequence). CDR3 length equals 13 residues. CDR3 region: CASVGPSTDTQYF. CDR3 nucleotides: TGTGCCAGTGTGGGGCCGAGCACAGATACGCAGTATTTT.

This clone appeared a few times. The sample carries other DNA sequences with the same CDR3. V gene TRBV9 combines with J gene TRBJ1-2; 8 bases align to TRBD1. V lost 3 bases, J lost 7 bases, and 2 bases stayed unmatched. Germline CDR1 reads SGDLS; CDR2 reads YYNGEE. The CDR3 is 12 amino acids. CDR3 bases: TGTGCCAGCAGCGCGACAGGGGTTGGCTACACCTTC. Translation gives CASSATGVGYTF.

V usage is TRBV15 and J usage is TRBJ1-2; 9 nucleotides match TRBD1. This CDR3 has 16 amino acids. Trimming removed 2 bases from V and 7 bases from J; junction bases left unmatched: 11. Looked up from germline, CDR1 is LNHNV and CDR2 is YYDKDF (reference sequence). The CDR3 spells CATSRSQNRGRAGYTF. The DNA of the CDR3 is TGTGCCACCAGCAGATCTCAGAACAGGGGGCGTGCTGGCTACACCTTC.

The chain recombines TRBV5-4 with TRBJ1-1; no clear D. Germline loops: CDR1 SGHNT, CDR2 YYREEE (reference sequence). CDR3 size: 15 residues. V lost 0 bases and J lost 3, with 12 bases in between. CDR3 region: CASSLGLGRDTEAFF. The CDR3 region has the DNA TGTGCCAGCAGCTTGGGTCTGGGTCGGGACACTGAAGCTTTCTTT.

A single count supports this clone. The chain is built from TRBV30 and TRBJ2-1, with TRBD2 as a possible D gene (6 bases). The CDR3 is 13 residues long. V lost 2 bases and J lost 15, with 20 bases in between. Germline values: CDR1 GTSNPN, CDR2 SVGIG (reference sequence). The CDR3 here is CAWSPLEGSRGFF. The CDR3 region has the DNA TGTGCCTGGAGTCCCCTGGAGGGCTCACGGGGGTTCTTC.

The J gene is TRBJ2-1, the V gene TRBV7-9, with D uncertain. The V end was cut by 4 bases, the J end by 8 bases, with 9 bases between. CDR1 is SEHNR, CDR2 FQNEAQ, per germline (reference sequence). This CDR3 spans 12 amino acids. The CDR3 loop reads CASSSSIHEQFF. CDR3 sequence (DNA): TGTGCCAGCAGCTCTAGTATTCATGAGCAGTTCTTC.

This sequence joins TRBV18 and TRBJ2-1; D is possibly TRBD1 (5 bases). CDR3 size: 16 residues. Trimming stripped 3 bases from V and 8 bases from J, with 20 bases between. CDR1 is KGHSH, CDR2 LQKENI, per germline. The CDR3 DNA reads TGTGCCAGCTCACCTTTTGTTGGGGCGCTAGGGGATGAGCAGTTCTTC. It is translated as CASSPFVGALGDEQFF.

The V call is TRBV12-1, the J call TRBJ2-5; the table's D gene call, TRBD2, was not cross checked with the DNA. TRBV12-1 is termed a pseudogene. This CDR3 spans 15 amino acids. CDR3 nucleotide sequence: TGTGCCAGCAGCTTTGTCACTAGGCCCGGAGAGACCCAGTACTTC. This sequence encodes CASSFVTRPGETQYF.

This clone has only a few counts. The V and J genes are TRBV19 and TRBJ1-1, with D maybe TRBD1 (5 bases). The V and J ends lost 7 bases and 5 bases respectively, with 14 bases between them. This CDR3 has 13 residues. In germline, CDR1 is LNHDA, CDR2 SQIVND (reference sequence). The CDR3 region has the DNA TGTGCCAGTACCCCCGGGGGAGGGACTGAAGCTTTCTTT. This encodes CASTPGGGTEAFF.

V usage is TRBV20-1 and J usage is TRBJ1-2; D gene unclear. Looked up from germline, CDR1 is DFQATT and CDR2 is SNEGSKA (reference sequence). This CDR3 comprises 11 residues. Trimming stripped 6 bases from V and 8 bases from J, with 13 bases between. The CDR3 loop is CSANPTTGYTF. The CDR3 DNA is TGCAGTGCCAACCCCACTACCGGCTACACCTTC.

The chain's CDR3 is CASSYRGQAEAFF. The CDR3 DNA reads as TGTGCCAGCAGCTACAGGGGGCAAGCTGAAGCTTTCTTT. This chain links TRBV5-4 with TRBJ1-1; 9 positions agree with TRBD1. This CDR3 is 13 amino acids long. The J segment lost 6 bases and the V segment lost 3 bases, leaving 3 bases of the junction unmatched. Germline V gene sequence: CDR1 SGHNT, CDR2 YYREEE (reference sequence).